Below are 12 T cell receptor beta chains sequenced from a single sample in a study of cytomegalovirus exposure and HLA in healthy donors. The PCR used 60 Vbeta and 13 Jbeta primers. The assay was immunoSEQ multiplex PCR, and TCRdb's table has in-frame clones only and misses some. The data hold some 140,000 clones, with 76% observed a single time. Sample: PBMCs. These receptors were taken from a man aged 40-49 years in good health and CMV-seronegative.

This chain uses TRBV30 with TRBJ1-4; D gene uncertain. Between the trimmed V and J ends, which lost 3 bases and 8 bases, there was a span of 16 bases. CDR3 length: 14 amino acids. Germline values: CDR1 GTSNPN, CDR2 SVGIG (reference sequence). As DNA, the CDR3 is TGTGCCTGGAGGGCCCCCCGGGAGAGGGAAAAACTGTTTTTT. It codes for CAWRAPREREKLFF.

The J gene is TRBJ2-5, the V gene TRBV1; no check of the table's D call, TRBD1, against the DNA was made. Judging by the DNA end, TRBJ2-7 fits better; the J call may be wrong. TRBV1 is a pseudogene segment. This CDR3 is 13 amino acids long. CDR3 nucleotides: TGCACCAGCGTGCCCTACAGCTCCTACGAGCAGTACTTC. Protein: CTSVPYSSYEQYF.

As regards this clone: This is likely a read error, given that the CDR3 carries no conserved phenylalanine or tryptophan at its end. The DNA is omitted, as the CDR3 cannot be located on it reliably, and the CDR3 follows TCRdb's listing. The J gene is TRBJ2-7, the V gene TRBV6-1; the listed D gene, TRBD1, was not tested against the DNA. Germline CDR1 is MNHNS and CDR2 is SASEGT. A total of 13 residues make up the CDR3, ends included. The CDR3 protein is CASSDVGTQYFVL.

V is TRBV4-1 and J is TRBJ2-7; 7 bases are a match to TRBD2. Germline loops: CDR1 MGHRA, CDR2 YSYEKL. After removal of 1 base from V and 3 bases from J, the junction contained 6 bases not matched to a gene. This CDR3 region has 15 residues. The CDR3: CASSQGGRGGYEQYF. Written as DNA, the CDR3 is TGCGCCAGCAGCCAAGGCGGGAGAGGAGGCTACGAGCAGTACTTC.

J is TRBJ2-5 and V is TRBV7-6; D is unresolved. This CDR3 comprises 13 residues. Trimming shortened V by 6 bases and J by 2 bases, and 10 bases separated the two germline ends. CDR1 and CDR2 from the germline V gene are SGHVS and FNYEAQ. The CDR3 is CASREDGQETQYF. The CDR3 DNA reads TGTGCCAGCAGAGAAGACGGGCAAGAGACCCAGTACTTC.

The rearrangement uses TRBV29-1 and TRBJ1-5; 7 bases line up with TRBD1. Germline V gene sequence: CDR1 SQVTM, CDR2 ANQGSEA. The CDR3 is 13 amino acids. Trimming cost V 6 bases and J 3 bases; bases outside gene matches: 5. The CDR3 loop is CSVRDSNNQPQHF. In DNA, the CDR3 is TGCAGCGTCCGGGACAGTAACAATCAGCCCCAGCATTTT.

This chain uses TRBV30 with TRBJ2-5, with 7 positions matching TRBD1. In germline, CDR1 is GTSNPN, CDR2 SVGIG (reference sequence). J gave up 7 bases and V 4 bases, and 12 bases lay outside the gene matches. The CDR3 has 14 amino acids. The CDR3 coding sequence is TGTGCCTGGATACGATCAGGGGGAGTGGGGACCCAGTACTTC. Translation: CAWIRSGGVGTQYF.

The chain has TRBV5-1 and TRBJ1-4; D is undetermined. This CDR3 spans 14 amino acids. Germline V lookup: CDR1 SGHRS, CDR2 YFSETQ. V lost 1 base to trimming and J lost 4 bases, with 8 bases between them. CDR3 sequence: CASSLTGDNEKLFF. The CDR3 nucleotides are TGCGCCAGCAGCTTGACGGGAGATAATGAAAAACTGTTTTTT.

The V and J genes are TRBV7-7 and TRBJ1-1, with a weak D call TRBD1 (5 bases). Germline V CDR1 and CDR2: SSHAT, FNYEAQ (reference sequence). V lost 6 bases and J lost 1, with 15 bases in between. The length of the CDR3 is 15 residues. The CDR3 DNA is TGTGCCAGCAGAGCCCCGGGGGAGACGAACACTGAAGCTTTCTTT. As protein: CASRAPGETNTEAFF.

The chain uses TRBV4-1 and TRBJ2-5, with D unclear. The CDR3 consists of 12 residues. Germline CDR1 MGHRA, CDR2 YSYEKL. Between the trimmed V and J ends, which lost 1 base and 4 bases, there was a span of 4 bases. CDR3 sequence reads: CASSQGGETQYF. DNA for the CDR3: TGCGCCAGCAGCCAAGGCGGAGAGACCCAGTACTTC.

The rearrangement joins TRBV4-1 to TRBJ2-1; a weak D match, TRBD2 (6 bases). V gave up 1 base and J gave up 2 bases, with 12 bases separating them. CDR1 is MGHRA, CDR2 YSYEKL, per germline. The CDR3 runs 16 residues. CDR3 DNA sequence: TGCGCCAGCAGCCAAGCCTGGCGGGGACCCTACAATGAGCAGTTCTTC. Its protein product is CASSQAWRGPYNEQFF.

This clone appeared a few times. V gene TRBV6-5 combines with J gene TRBJ1-2; 12 positions match TRBD1. The CDR3 length is 15 residues. Trimming at V came to 8 bases and at J to 7 bases, leaving 11 bases not matched to a gene. CDR1 and CDR2 (germline): MNHEY, SVGAGI. The DNA for the CDR3 is TGTGCCAGCGGTGGGGGACAGGGGGCGCACCGTGGCTACACCTTC. This gives the protein CASGGGQGAHRGYTF.